The entry below gives a single T cell receptor (beta chain) sequence along with its context. This clonotype has ten or more counts. The antigen this receptor binds is unknown. There are no base qualities to consult, and no much larger clone falls within one base. This record comes from a study of CD8 T cells in ankylosing spondylitis (dated by TCRdb to 2015 to 2018). Background for the entire study: The study set out to find disease-linked TCR variants by profiling T cell receptor beta repertoires in ankylosing spondylitis patients and healthy donors. Peripheral blood samples were taken, and synovial fluid was additionally collected from ankylosing spondylitis patients. In total, the full study cohort was made up of nearly 110 healthy donors and roughly 27 ankylosing spondylitis patients. The full study reports these points: Some of the motif variants had been reported before in the synovial fluid and blood of reactive arthritis patients, a finding that suggests common disease-initiation mechanisms. A TCR beta motif made up of 7 to 9 highly homologous amino acid variants appeared to be characteristic of blood from ankylosing spondylitis patients. According to the report, matched synovial fluid samples from ankylosing spondylitis patients were significantly enriched for the disease-linked clones. In peripheral blood, the disease-linked clones were found at relatively low frequencies and had a CD8+ phenotype.

The germline V end is reduced by 6 bases and the J end by 13 bases; junction bases left unmatched: 5. The CDR3 numbers 12 residues from cysteine through phenylalanine. Of the read, only the CDR3 DNA is kept; its 36 bases are in frame from base 1. Sequencing relied on an Illumina HiSeq 2500. Quantitative 5'-RACE with molecular barcodes was the method used to prepare the TCR beta libraries. As for the original processing: Disease-linked TCR variants were identified with a new computational method built on a probabilistic model of VDJ rearrangement. The public reads were reprocessed in TCRdb via fastp at Q25 and MiXCR, keeping in-frame beta chains. Merged by CDR3 protein, the rows form single entries marked with the most common genes and DNA. TCRdb, not the authors, supplied the V and J calls. Across this sample there are 750,000 to 850,000 distinct CDR3 sequences, with about 10% seen only once. 0.51% of the sample rests with the top ten.

The chain links TRBV12-3 or TRBV12-4 with TRBJ2-1, with 11 middle bases fitting TRBD2. This sequence originates from a male donor with ankylosing spondylitis. Sequencing was performed on blood, either unsorted or a sorted T cell fraction (not recorded which). The CDR3 here reads CASRYTSGRQFF. The DNA is TGTGCCAGCAGGTATACTAGCGGGAGACAGTTCTTC.